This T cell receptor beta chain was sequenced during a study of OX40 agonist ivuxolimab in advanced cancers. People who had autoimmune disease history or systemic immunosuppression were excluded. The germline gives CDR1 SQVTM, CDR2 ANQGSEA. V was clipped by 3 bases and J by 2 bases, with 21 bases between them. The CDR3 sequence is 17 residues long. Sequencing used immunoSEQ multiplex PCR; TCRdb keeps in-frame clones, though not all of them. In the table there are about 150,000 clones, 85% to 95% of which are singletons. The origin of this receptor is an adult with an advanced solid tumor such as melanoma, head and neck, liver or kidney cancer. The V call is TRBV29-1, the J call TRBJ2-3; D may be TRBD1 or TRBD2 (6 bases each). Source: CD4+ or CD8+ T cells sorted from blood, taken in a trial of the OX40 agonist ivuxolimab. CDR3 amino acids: CSVDTFVGGAFTDTQYF. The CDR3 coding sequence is TGCAGCGTTGATACCTTTGTCGGGGGCGCCTTCACAGATACGCAGTATTTT.